The T cell receptor (beta chain) described here comes from a study of somatic mutations in cytotoxic T cells in rheumatoid arthritis. Findings and limits, study-wide: Neither rheumatoid arthritis patients nor age-matched healthy controls had significantly different CD8+ T-cell clonality from the other group. In rheumatoid arthritis patients, unlike healthy controls, CD8+ clonality rose with age.

TCRdb keeps only in-frame clones here, not all; method: immunoSEQ multiplex PCR. This sample has fewer than 20,000 clones; about four fifths occur once, and the top ten carry over 7.5%. Concerning this clone: Antigen specificity is unknown.

Germline lookup yields CDR1 MNHEY and CDR2 SMNVEV (reference sequence). This CDR3 has 14 residues. V lost 4 bases, J lost 7 bases, and 16 bases lay in between. The study pulled out CD4+ and CD8+ cells with positive magnetic bead selection and then checked their purity by flow cytometry. This chain uses TRBV27 with TRBJ1-1; a weak D match, TRBD1 (5 bases). This clonotype was sampled from an adult with rheumatoid arthritis. Sequencing used CD8+ T cells sorted from blood. This chain's CDR3 is CASSWKGVGSEAFF. CDR3 DNA sequence: TGTGCCAGCAGTTGGAAAGGGGTAGGCAGTGAAGCTTTCTTT.